Presented here are 30 T cell receptor beta chains from one specimen sequenced in a study of siplizumab effects on memory and regulatory T cells (dated by TCRdb to between 2018 and 2020). The method was the immunoSEQ multiplex PCR assay. Here the immuneACCESS table is served through TCRdb, limited to in-frame sequences with V and J called. Missing clones are a known gap in these copies; in checked studies unresolved V genes cover under half, and the rest lacks a known reason. This sample is represented by fewer than 65,000 clones; 93% of them were singletons. About 15% of the sample is in the top ten clones. What was sequenced was CD8+ T cells sorted from blood. These receptors all come from a human donor in good health.

DNA for the CDR3: TGCGCCAGCAGCCAGGCCGACAGCTCCTACGAGCAGTACTTC. Translation gives CASSQADSSYEQYF. V gene TRBV4-1 combines with J gene TRBJ2-7; possible D gene TRBD1, 5 bases. In germline, CDR1 is MGHRA, CDR2 YSYEKL. This CDR3 is built from 14 residues. Trimming pared 3 bases from V and 0 bases from J, leaving 9 bases between.

This chain joins TRBV27 and TRBJ2-1, with TRBD1 matching 9 bases. V lost 5 bases, J lost 6 bases, and 8 bases stayed unmatched. This CDR3 is 15 amino acids long. CDR1 is MNHEY, CDR2 SMNVEV, per germline (reference sequence). The CDR3 is CASSLGTGYTNEQFF. The CDR3 region has the DNA TGTGCCAGCAGTCTTGGGACAGGGTATACCAATGAGCAGTTCTTC.

This chain uses TRBV19 with TRBJ2-5, with 7 bases that match TRBD1. The J call is doubtful: the DNA matches TRBJ2-7 better. Germline V gene sequence: CDR1 LNHDA, CDR2 SQIVND (reference sequence). The CDR3 has 12 residues. The CDR3 DNA sequence: TGTGCCAGTAGCTGGACAGGAGACGAGCAGTACTTC. Protein product: CASSWTGDEQYF.

The chain employs TRBV5-5 and TRBJ2-5, with a tentative D call TRBD1 (5 bases). The CDR3 loop spans 13 amino acids. Trimming pared 0 bases from V and 2 bases from J, leaving 5 bases between. Germline CDR1 is SGHKS and CDR2 is YYEKEE (reference sequence). DNA for the CDR3: TGTGCCAGCAGCTTGGGACAGCAAGAGACCCAGTACTTC. Translation: CASSLGQQETQYF.

This clone showed up just once. The chain carries TRBV5-1 and TRBJ2-1, with D perhaps TRBD1 (6 bases). The V end lost 1 base, the J end lost 4 bases, and 15 bases lay between the germline ends. From germline, CDR1 is SGHRS and CDR2 YFSETQ. The CDR3 is 16 amino acids. This chain's CDR3 is CASSLLGGPTYNEQFF. The CDR3, as DNA: TGCGCCAGCAGCTTGTTAGGGGGACCTACTTACAATGAGCAGTTCTTC.

The V call is TRBV19, the J call TRBJ2-7; D is unresolved. CDR3 size: 14 residues. From germline, CDR1 is LNHDA and CDR2 SQIVND (reference sequence). V lost 3 bases and J lost 2, with 11 bases in between. The CDR3 sequence: CASSISHSTYEQYF. In nucleotides, the CDR3 is TGTGCCAGTAGTATCTCTCACAGTACCTACGAGCAGTACTTC.

This clone was observed once. The gene calls are TRBV4-1 and TRBJ1-4; D gene unclear. This CDR3 has 15 residues. CDR1 is MGHRA and CDR2 is YSYEKL in the germline V gene. V was cut by 5 bases and J by 5 bases, with 15 bases left in between. CDR3 in amino acids: CASSLRSDINEKLFF. In DNA, the CDR3 is TGCGCCAGCAGCTTACGATCTGATATCAATGAAAAACTGTTTTTT.

The V gene is TRBV5-6, the J gene TRBJ2-7; D gene uncertain. CDR1 and CDR2 (germline): SGHDT, YYEEEE. V was shortened by 2 bases and J by 5 bases, with 11 bases between the two germline ends. The CDR3 totals 13 residues. CDR3 protein: CASSFGSFNEQYF. Here the CDR3 DNA reads TGTGCCAGCAGCTTCGGGTCTTTCAACGAGCAGTACTTC.

The table lists this clone with a count of one. The rearrangement uses TRBV9 and TRBJ1-2; 9 bases map to TRBD1. Germline lookup yields CDR1 SGDLS and CDR2 YYNGEE. The V and J ends lost 7 bases and 8 bases, in that order; junction bases with no gene match: 15. CDR3 length: 15 residues. The CDR3 bases are TGTGCCAGCTCAAGCCAAACACAGGGGGCGGGAGGCTACACCTTC. It translates to CASSSQTQGAGGYTF.

This chain joins TRBV5-6 and TRBJ2-5; 7 nucleotides match TRBD1. This CDR3 comprises 13 residues. Germline V lookup: CDR1 SGHDT, CDR2 YYEEEE. The ends lost 4 bases at V and 2 bases at J; junction bases unmatched: 2. The CDR3 DNA follows: TGTGCCAGCAGCGGCAGGGGGCAAGAGACCCAGTACTTC. This translates into CASSGRGQETQYF.

V gene TRBV9 combines with J gene TRBJ1-4; D is undetermined. The germline gives CDR1 SGDLS, CDR2 YYNGEE. Trimming took off 0 bases at V and 4 bases at J, with 7 bases between the two ends. This CDR3 region has 14 residues. This chain's CDR3 is CASSVGSVNEKLFF. Written as DNA, the CDR3 is TGTGCCAGCAGCGTAGGTTCAGTTAATGAAAAACTGTTTTTT.

This chain connects TRBV19 to TRBJ1-4, with a tentative D call TRBD1 (5 bases). Looked up from germline, CDR1 is LNHDA and CDR2 is SQIVND (reference sequence). Trimming left V 3 bases short and J 14 bases short, with 13 bases between. This CDR3 spans 12 amino acids. The CDR3, as DNA: TGTGCCAGTAGTATGATTGGGGGAGGTCTGTTTTTT. As protein: CASSMIGGGLFF.

V and J are TRBV28 and TRBJ1-6; possible D gene TRBD1, 5 bases. V was trimmed by 3 bases and J by 6 bases, leaving 9 bases between them. The germline V gene has CDR1 MDHEN and CDR2 SYDVKM. The CDR3 length is 14 residues. The CDR3, as DNA: TGTGCCAGCAGTTTGGGGCAAAGTAATTCACCCCTCCACTTT. Its protein product is CASSLGQSNSPLHF. Together with reference TRBV28 and TRBJ1-6, the CDR3 gives the full variable domain: DVKVTQSSRYLVKRTGEKVFLECVQDMDHENMFWYRQDPGLGLRLIYFSYDVKMKEKGDIPEGYSVSREKKERFSLILESASTNQTSMYLCASSLGQSNSPLHFGNGTRLTVT.

The V call is TRBV28, the J call TRBJ1-4; 9 nucleotides match TRBD1. Germline loops: CDR1 MDHEN, CDR2 SYDVKM. This CDR3 is built from 16 residues. V shed 3 bases and J 7 bases; nucleotides not matched to a gene: 9. The CDR3 is CASSFRQGQGIEKLFF. The CDR3 DNA is TGTGCCAGCAGTTTTCGACAGGGACAGGGTATTGAAAAACTGTTTTTT.

The CDR3 is CASSPSLRNQPQHF. The CDR3 DNA reads as TGTGCCAGCAGCCCCTCTCTAAGGAATCAGCCCCAGCATTTT. The chain carries TRBV7-2 and TRBJ1-5; D unclear. V lost 5 bases to trimming and J lost 4 bases, with 12 bases between them. The CDR3 spans 14 residues. Germline CDR1 and CDR2: SGHTA and FQGNSA.

The genes are TRBV9 and TRBJ2-7; possible D gene TRBD2, 5 bases. V was shortened by 3 bases and J by 3 bases, with 10 bases between the two germline ends. The CDR3 spans 13 residues. Per the germline V gene, CDR1 is SGDLS and CDR2 is YYNGEE. CDR3 protein: CASSGTPDYEQYF. The CDR3 DNA is TGTGCCAGCAGCGGGACTCCAGACTACGAGCAGTACTTC.

The chain employs TRBV28 and TRBJ2-7; the match to TRBD2 covers 10 bases. CDR1 and CDR2 (germline): MDHEN, SYDVKM. Trimming removed 5 bases from V and 1 base from J; junction bases left unmatched: 8. CDR3 length equals 16 residues. CDR3 DNA: TGTGCCAGCAGTCTCAGACTAGCGGGTCCATCCTACGAGCAGTACTTC. Its translation: CASSLRLAGPSYEQYF.

This clone has more than one count but fewer than ten. J is TRBJ2-7 and V is TRBV15, with 8 nucleotides matching TRBD1. Germline CDR1 reads LNHNV; CDR2 reads YYDKDF (reference sequence). Germline trimming cut 1 base from V and 5 bases from J; bases unmatched to any gene: 4. The CDR3 runs to 14 residues. The CDR3: CATSRGTGSNEQYF. CDR3 bases: TGTGCCACCAGCAGAGGGACAGGGTCCAACGAGCAGTACTTC.

This chain uses TRBV5-1 with TRBJ1-1, with D tentatively TRBD1 (6 bases). This CDR3 contains 15 residues. V gave up 0 bases and J gave up 1 base, with 10 bases separating them. Germline V gene data show CDR1 as SGHRS and CDR2 as YFSETQ. The CDR3 DNA follows: TGCGCCAGCAGCTTGGTGTCAGGGGAGAACACTGAAGCTTTCTTT. Protein product: CASSLVSGENTEAFF.

The chain combines TRBV7-9 with TRBJ2-7; 7 bases fit TRBD2. The V gene's germline CDR1 is SEHNR and CDR2 FQNEAQ (reference sequence). The CDR3 runs 13 residues. With V trimmed by 5 bases and J by 5 bases, 6 bases remained unmatched. The CDR3: CASSPRLADEQYF. The CDR3 DNA reads TGTGCCAGCAGCCCCCGACTAGCAGACGAGCAGTACTTC.

This clone appeared once. The chain employs TRBV7-9 and TRBJ2-5, with D uncertain. CDR1 SEHNR and CDR2 FQNEAQ come from the germline V gene (reference sequence). V was shortened by 3 bases and J by 2 bases, with 7 bases between the two germline ends. The CDR3 totals 13 residues. Here the CDR3 reads CASSLRQQETQYF. CDR3 DNA sequence: TGTGCCAGCAGCTTGAGGCAGCAAGAGACCCAGTACTTC.

This sequence joins TRBV28 and TRBJ2-7; 9 bases map to TRBD1. J gave up 6 bases and V 6 bases, and 12 bases lay outside the gene matches. The germline gives CDR1 MDHEN, CDR2 SYDVKM. The CDR3 length is 15 residues. This CDR3 is CASRRTGESPGEQYF. The CDR3 coding sequence is TGTGCCAGCAGACGGACAGGGGAAAGTCCGGGCGAGCAGTACTTC.

The chain carries TRBV18 and TRBJ2-7; D perhaps matches TRBD1 (6 bases). Trimming took off 2 bases at V and 2 bases at J, with 10 bases between the two ends. CDR3 size: 14 residues. From germline, CDR1 is KGHSH and CDR2 LQKENI. DNA of the CDR3: TGTGCCAGCTCACCAAATAGGGACACCTACGAGCAGTACTTC. This translates into CASSPNRDTYEQYF.

The chain employs TRBV4-1 and TRBJ2-2, with 11 bases lining up with TRBD2. Unmatched junction bases numbered 9, after V lost 2 bases and J lost 4 bases. There are 18 residues in the CDR3. The V gene's germline CDR1 is MGHRA and CDR2 YSYEKL. CDR3 bases: TGCGCCAGCAGCCAACAAGCCCGCGGGACTAGCGGCACCGGGGAGCTGTTTTTT. This translates into CASSQQARGTSGTGELFF.

The chain has TRBV10-2 and TRBJ1-2, with D possibly TRBD1 on 6 matching bases. The V and J ends lost 2 bases and 5 bases respectively, with 15 bases between them. In germline, CDR1 is WSHSY, CDR2 SAAADI. The CDR3 runs 15 residues. The CDR3 DNA follows: TGCGCCAGCAGTGAGATTTCGACAGGCTTATATGGCTACACCTTC. It translates to CASSEISTGLYGYTF.

J is TRBJ1-1 and V is TRBV28; D unresolved. CDR1 and CDR2 from the germline V gene are MDHEN and SYDVKM. Trimming left V 3 bases short and J 3 bases short, with 5 bases between. The CDR3 is 12 residues long. In DNA form, the CDR3 reads TGTGCCAGCAGTTTTGGGTACACTGAAGCTTTCTTT. Translated: CASSFGYTEAFF.

This clone was seen only a few times. The V call is TRBV7-9, the J call TRBJ1-1; no definite D call. Trimming took 2 bases from V and 7 from J, leaving 2 bases between them. The CDR3 is 10 residues long. Germline CDR1 and CDR2: SEHNR and FQNEAQ (reference sequence). CDR3 DNA: TGTGCCAGCAGCTTAATTGAAGCTTTCTTT. Its protein is CASSLIEAFF.

This CDR3 reads CATSPTSGLGNEQFF. CDR3 nucleotide sequence: TGTGCCACCAGCCCTACTAGCGGGCTTGGCAATGAGCAGTTCTTC. The rearrangement uses TRBV15 and TRBJ2-1, with 9 bases matching TRBD2. V lost 5 bases to trimming and J lost 6 bases; unmatched junction nucleotides: 8. Germline assignment: CDR1 LNHNV and CDR2 YYDKDF (reference sequence). The CDR3 runs 15 residues. Full variable domain (rest looked up from reference TRBV15 and TRBJ2-1): DAMVIQNPRYQVTQFGKPVTLSCSQTLNHNVMYWYQQKSSQAPKLLFHYYDKDFNNEADTPDNFQSRRPNTSFCFLDIRSPGLGDTAMYLCATSPTSGLGNEQFFGPGTRLTVL.

The rearrangement uses TRBV5-5 and TRBJ1-2; TRBD1 matches 9 bases. After removal of 2 bases from V and 7 bases from J, the junction contained 12 bases not matched to a gene. The CDR3 length is 16 residues. Germline CDR1 and CDR2: SGHKS and YYEKEE (reference sequence). This chain's CDR3 is CASSFWDRASSLGYTF. The CDR3 region has the DNA TGTGCCAGCAGCTTTTGGGACAGGGCTAGTAGCCTTGGCTACACCTTC.

This chain joins TRBV19 and TRBJ2-3; D is uncertain. The V end was cut by 7 bases, the J end by 10 bases, with 9 bases between. The V gene's germline CDR1 is LNHDA and CDR2 SQIVND (reference sequence). The CDR3 is made up of 10 amino acids. For the CDR3, the DNA is TGTGCCAGTAACCTCATTCCGCAGTATTTT. Translation gives CASNLIPQYF.